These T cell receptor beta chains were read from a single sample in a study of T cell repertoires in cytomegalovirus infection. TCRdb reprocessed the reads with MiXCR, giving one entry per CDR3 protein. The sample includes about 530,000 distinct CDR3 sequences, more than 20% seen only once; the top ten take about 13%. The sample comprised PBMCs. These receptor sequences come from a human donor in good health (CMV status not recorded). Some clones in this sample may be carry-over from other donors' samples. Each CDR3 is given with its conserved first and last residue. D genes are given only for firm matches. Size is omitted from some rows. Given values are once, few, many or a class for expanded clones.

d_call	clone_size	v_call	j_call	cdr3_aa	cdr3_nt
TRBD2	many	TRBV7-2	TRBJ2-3	CASSFGGSGTDTQYF	TGTGCCAGCAGCTTTGGCGGGAGTGGGACAGATACGCAGTATTTT
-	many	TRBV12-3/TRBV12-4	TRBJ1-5	CASSLGGSGNQPQHF	TGTGCCAGCAGTTTAGGGGGGTCGGGCAATCAGCCCCAGCATTTT
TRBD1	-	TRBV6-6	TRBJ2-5	CASRTGGAQETQYF	TGTGCCAGTCGGACAGGGGGGGCCCAAGAGACCCAGTACTTC
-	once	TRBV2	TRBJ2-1	CASSGGRDEQFF	TGTGCCAGCAGCGGGGGGCGCGATGAGCAGTTCTTC
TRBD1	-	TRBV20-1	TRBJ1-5	CSASLGGTGNQPQHF	TGCAGTGCTAGCCTAGGCGGGACAGGCAATCAGCCCCAGCATTTT
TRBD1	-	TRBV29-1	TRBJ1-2	CSVGGDRGLLNYGYTF	TGCAGCGTCGGCGGTGACAGGGGCCTATTGAACTATGGCTACACCTTC
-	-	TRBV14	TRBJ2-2	CASTSWAENTGELFF	TGTGCCAGCACCTCATGGGCGGAGAACACCGGGGAGCTGTTTTTT
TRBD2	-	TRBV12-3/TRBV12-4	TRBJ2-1	CASRKGREGLKSYNEQFF	TGTGCCAGCAGAAAGGGGCGGGAGGGCCTTAAGTCCTACAATGAGCAGTTCTTC
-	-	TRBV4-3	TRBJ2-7	CASSQDGRAKAYEQYF	TGCGCCAGCAGCCAAGACGGCAGGGCGAAAGCCTACGAGCAGTACTTC
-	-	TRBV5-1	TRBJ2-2	CASSLGTPNTGELFF	TGCGCCAGCAGCTTGGGGACTCCTAACACCGGGGAGCTGTTTTTT
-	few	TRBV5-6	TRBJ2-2	CASSLAGLGTGELFF	TGTGCCAGCAGCTTGGCTGGCTTGGGCACCGGGGAGCTGTTTTTT
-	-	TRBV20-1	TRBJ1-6	CSARDPGFNSPLHF	TGCAGTGCTAGAGATCCAGGTTTTAATTCACCCCTCCACTTT
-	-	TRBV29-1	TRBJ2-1	CSARGMWGSNEQFF	TGCAGCGCGAGGGGGATGTGGGGATCCAATGAGCAGTTCTTC
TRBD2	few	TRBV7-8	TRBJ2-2	CASSPREGLNTGELFF	TGTGCCAGCAGCCCCCGGGAGGGCCTGAACACCGGGGAGCTGTTTTTT
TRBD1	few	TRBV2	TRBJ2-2	CALGPLQGANGELFF	TGTGCCCTAGGTCCCCTACAGGGGGCGAACGGGGAGCTGTTTTTT
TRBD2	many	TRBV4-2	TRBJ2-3	CASSQGAGAAWDTQYF	TGTGCCAGCAGCCAGGGAGCGGGAGCGGCTTGGGATACGCAGTATTTT
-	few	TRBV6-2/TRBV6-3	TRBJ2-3	CASSYAFGIRTDTQYF	TGTGCCAGCAGTTACGCCTTCGGGATTAGAACAGATACGCAGTATTTT
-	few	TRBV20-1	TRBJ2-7	CSAIGSSYEQYF	TGCAGTGCTATCGGATCCTCCTACGAGCAGTACTTC
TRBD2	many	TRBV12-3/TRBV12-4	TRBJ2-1	CASSLLAGGPGEQFF	TGTGCCAGCAGTTTACTAGCGGGAGGGCCCGGTGAGCAGTTCTTC
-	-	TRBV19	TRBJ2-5	CASSTQIQETQYF	TGTGCCAGTAGTACTCAAATACAAGAGACCCAGTACTTC
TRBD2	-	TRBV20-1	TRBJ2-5	CSASPGLAGETQYF	TGCAGTGCCTCTCCGGGACTAGCGGGGGAGACCCAGTACTTC
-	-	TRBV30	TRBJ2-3	CACPYLNPKSTDTQYF	TGTGCCTGCCCTTATCTAAACCCGAAAAGCACAGATACGCAGTATTTT
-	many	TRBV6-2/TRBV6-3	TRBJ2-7	CASSFYDYEQYF	TGTGCCAGCAGTTTTTATGACTACGAGCAGTACTTC
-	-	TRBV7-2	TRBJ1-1	CASRTQGNTEAFF	TGTGCCAGCAGGACACAGGGGAACACTGAAGCTTTCTTT
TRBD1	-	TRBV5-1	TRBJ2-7	CASNSGQENYEQYF	TGCGCCAGCAATTCGGGACAGGAGAACTACGAGCAGTACTTC
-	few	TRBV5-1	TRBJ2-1	CASIRDGDNEQFF	TGCGCCAGCATCCGGGACGGAGACAATGAGCAGTTCTTC
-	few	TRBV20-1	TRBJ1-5	CSATRVLTLTDSNQPQHF	TGCAGTGCCACTAGGGTCTTAACCCTTACAGATAGCAATCAGCCCCAGCATTTT
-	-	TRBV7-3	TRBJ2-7	CASSPRGGSYEQYF	TGTGCCAGCAGCCCCCGAGGGGGATCCTACGAGCAGTACTTC
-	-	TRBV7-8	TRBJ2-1	CASSLTQGAYNEQFF	TGTGCCAGCAGCTTAACACAGGGAGCCTACAATGAGCAGTTCTTC
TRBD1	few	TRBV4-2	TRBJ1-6	CASSQDTQGAPGSPLHF	TGTGCCAGCAGCCAGGATACACAGGGGGCGCCAGGATCACCCCTCCACTTT
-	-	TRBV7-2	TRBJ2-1	CASSLGSYQNEQFF	TGTGCCAGCAGCTTAGGCAGCTACCAAAATGAGCAGTTCTTC
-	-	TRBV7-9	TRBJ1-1	CASSSFRDANTEAFF	TGTGCCAGCAGCTCCTTTCGGGACGCAAACACTGAAGCTTTCTTT
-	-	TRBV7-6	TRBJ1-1	CASSLVEGSGEAFF	TGTGCCAGCAGCTTAGTCGAGGGATCGGGTGAAGCTTTCTTT
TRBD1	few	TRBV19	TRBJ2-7	CASSRGGAGSYEQYF	TGTGCCAGTAGCCGAGGGGGCGCGGGCTCCTACGAGCAGTACTTC
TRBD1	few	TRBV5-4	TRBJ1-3	CASSLIGRGLEGNTIYF	TGTGCCAGCAGCTTAATCGGCAGGGGGCTGGAAGGAAACACCATATATTTT
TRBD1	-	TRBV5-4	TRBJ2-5	CASSLEGAAPGETQYF	TGTGCCAGCAGCTTGGAGGGGGCGGCCCCGGGGGAGACCCAGTACTTC
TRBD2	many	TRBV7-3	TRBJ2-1	CASSPTSGRANEQFF	TGTGCCAGCAGCCCCACTAGCGGGAGGGCCAATGAGCAGTTCTTC
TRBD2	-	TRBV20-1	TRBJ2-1	CSAETGTRHNEQFF	TGCAGTGCCGAGACCGGGACTAGACACAATGAGCAGTTCTTC
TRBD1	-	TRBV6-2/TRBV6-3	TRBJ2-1	CASSYSNEGATYNEQFF	TGTGCCAGCAGTTACTCGAATGAGGGGGCCACCTACAATGAGCAGTTCTTC
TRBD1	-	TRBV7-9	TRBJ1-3	CASSPAGGPKGNTIYF	TGTGCCAGCAGCCCCGCAGGGGGTCCAAAGGGAAACACCATATATTTT
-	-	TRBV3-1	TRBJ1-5	CARTGAVISNQPQHF	TGTGCCAGGACGGGGGCGGTTATTAGCAATCAGCCCCAGCATTTT
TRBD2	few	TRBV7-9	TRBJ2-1	CASSLARLAGVLKGSYNEQFF	TGTGCCAGCAGCTTGGCCCGACTAGCGGGAGTTTTGAAGGGGTCCTACAATGAGCAGTTCTTC
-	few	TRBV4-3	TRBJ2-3	CASSPGVEDTQYF	TGCGCCAGCAGCCCCGGGGTGGAAGATACGCAGTATTTT
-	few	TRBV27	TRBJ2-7	CASSSPSGDEQYF	TGTGCCAGCAGTTCTCCCTCAGGAGACGAGCAGTACTTC
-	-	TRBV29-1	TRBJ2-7	CSVDTGTSYEQYF	TGCAGCGTTGATACCGGGACCTCCTACGAGCAGTACTTC
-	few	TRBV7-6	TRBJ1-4	CASSYRGATNEKLFF	TGTGCCAGCAGCTACCGAGGAGCAACTAATGAAAAACTGTTTTTT
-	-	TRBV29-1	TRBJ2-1	CSIRGLEGPSYNEQFF	TGCAGCATCCGGGGCCTGGAGGGGCCGTCTTACAATGAGCAGTTCTTC
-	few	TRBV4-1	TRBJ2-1	CASSQVRWARNYNEQFF	TGCGCCAGCAGCCAAGTTAGGTGGGCTAGAAATTACAATGAGCAGTTCTTC
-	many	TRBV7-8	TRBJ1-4	CASSFLDAGDEKLFF	TGTGCCAGCAGCTTTCTGGACGCCGGTGATGAAAAACTGTTTTTT
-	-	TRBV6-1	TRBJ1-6	CASRDGIYNSPLHF	TGTGCCAGCAGAGACGGGATCTATAATTCACCCCTCCACTTT
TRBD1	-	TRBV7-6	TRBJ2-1	CASSLAAGTGSYNEQFF	TGTGCCAGCAGCTTAGCGGCCGGGACAGGGTCCTACAATGAGCAGTTCTTC
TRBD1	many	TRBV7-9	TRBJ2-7	CASSFATGESLSKQYF	TGTGCCAGCAGCTTCGCGACAGGGGAAAGTCTGAGCAAGCAGTACTTC
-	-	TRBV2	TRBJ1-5	CASNQRWDQPQHF	TGTGCCAGCAACCAACGGTGGGATCAGCCCCAGCATTTT
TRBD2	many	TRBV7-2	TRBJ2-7	CASTLGTSGDEQYF	TGTGCCAGCACCCTAGGTACTAGCGGGGACGAGCAGTACTTC
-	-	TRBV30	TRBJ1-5	CAWGRLSNQPQHF	TGTGCCTGGGGACGTTTAAGCAATCAGCCCCAGCATTTT
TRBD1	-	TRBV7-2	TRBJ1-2	CASSAGQALNYGYTF	TGTGCCAGCAGCGCGGGACAGGCCCTAAACTATGGCTACACCTTC
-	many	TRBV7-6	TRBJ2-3	CASSLGADTDTQYF	TGTGCCAGCAGCTTAGGGGCGGACACAGATACGCAGTATTTT
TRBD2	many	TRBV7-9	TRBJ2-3	CASSHPRGRATDTQYF	TGTGCCAGCAGCCACCCCCGGGGGAGGGCGACAGATACGCAGTATTTT
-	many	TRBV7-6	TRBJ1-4	CASSLQWTDGEKLFF	TGTGCCAGCAGCTTACAATGGACAGACGGCGAAAAACTGTTTTTT
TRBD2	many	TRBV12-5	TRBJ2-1	CASGLGLAGVEEQFF	TGTGCTAGTGGTTTGGGCCTAGCGGGAGTCGAGGAGCAGTTCTTC